This T cell receptor (beta chain) was captured in a study of breast tumors, draining lymph nodes, adjacent tissues (dated by TCRdb to about 2016). With respect to the entire study: TCR beta repertoires were compared across tumor, adjacent nontumor tissue and axillary lymph nodes obtained from breast cancer patients. In human breast cancer, the study set out to assess how tumor, surrounding tissue and draining lymph node repertoires relate to one another and whether T cells might be exchanged between them. Overall study outcomes, separate from this receptor: Tumors showed preferential V and J gene usage, and their T-cell repertoire diversity fell below that of lymph nodes yet above that of nontumor tissue. In luminal-like breast cancer, tumor and nontumor tissue repertoires resembled each other significantly more than in basal-like breast cancer. The study presented the conclusion that tumor T cells originate in lymph nodes as consistent with a hypothesis, not as something directly demonstrated. The data were judged consistent with most tumor T cells deriving from the lymph node and then expanding within tumor tissue.

Including cysteine and phenylalanine, the CDR3 has 18 amino acids. The sequence is cut down to CDR3 DNA, 54 bases in frame from base 1. CDR1 SNHLY and CDR2 FYNNEI were looked up in the germline V gene. Compared with germline, V lacks 6 bases and J lacks 0 bases; bases without a gene match: 10. Sequenced using an Illumina HiSeq 2000. TCR beta chain libraries were generated by multiplex PCR amplification. The amplified TCR beta chain products were analyzed by high-throughput sequencing. The public reads were quality trimmed at Q25 with fastp and then assembled into clones with MiXCR by TCRdb, keeping productive beta chains. Each entry merges the rows of one CDR3 protein and shows their most common DNA and genes. Here the sample has some 110,000 distinct CDR3 sequences; under 40% occur a single time. Of the sample, approximately 5.3% is held by the ten largest clones. This clonotype appeared many times. This clone's antigen is unknown. Nothing much larger sits one base from this clone, and base qualities are not available.

Lymph node samples were obtained from the axillary draining lymph nodes of breast cancer patients. What was sequenced was axillary lymph node tissue. The chain is assembled from TRBV2 and TRBJ1-6; 8 nucleotides in the junction match TRBD1. The source is a female donor with breast cancer. Some clones in this sample may be carry-over from other donors' samples. In nucleotide form, the sequence is TGTGCCAGCAGCCGCCCTACAGGGGGAAGCTCCTATAATTCACCCCTCCACTTT. Its protein is CASSRPTGGSSYNSPLHF.